This T cell receptor (beta chain) appears in the sequencing data of a study of human T cells and chemical hapten exposure. Study details: Small pooled library volume differences mainly caused per-sample TCR yield variation.

Authors' analysis steps: TCRs per sample had a median of around 96,000 and ranged from 23,224 to 690,600. TCRdb re-called the RACE reads through MiXCR, storing one row per CDR3 protein. These V and J calls are TCRdb output, not the study's own analysis. The profile shows about 30,000 distinct CDR3 sequences, roughly 5.5% of them singletons. V dropped 5 bases and J dropped 2; count of bases not matched to a gene: 7. Germline CDR1 is SNHLY and CDR2 is FYNNEI. The CDR3 consists of 16 residues. Time point: healthy volunteer bleed at 6 weeks. From whole blood left unfractionated, total RNA was extracted. Sequenced material: whole blood. This clonotype was obtained from a human donor in good health. Some clones in this sample may be carry-over from other donors' samples. The V gene is TRBV2, the J gene TRBJ2-2; 8 nucleotides agree with TRBD1. In DNA, the CDR3 is TGTGCCAGCAGTTTCGAGACAGGGGCCAACACCGGGGAGCTGTTTTTT. Translation gives CASSFETGANTGELFF. The full variable domain, with the rest looked up from reference TRBV2 and TRBJ2-2, is EPEVTQTPSHQVTQMGQEVILRCVPISNHLYFYWYRQILGQKVEFLVSFYNNEISEKSEIFDDQFSVERPDGSNFTLKIRSTKLEDSAMYFCASSFETGANTGELFFGEGSRLTVL.